This TCR beta chain comes out of a study of blood T cell repertoires in COVID-19. Study overall: COVID-19 samples from acute and convalescent phases originated in the United States, Italy and Spain.

Grouping used clinical history reported by participants in a survey and questionnaire. Donors in Cohort 3 who had recovered were those with two negative PCRs, healthcare professional clearance, or resolution of their symptoms. J lost 2 bases, V lost 2 bases, and 4 bases had no gene match. This CDR3 has 15 residues. Germline-derived CDR1 and CDR2 are GTSNPN and SVGIG (reference sequence). Measured with immunoSEQ multiplex PCR; TCRdb has only the in-frame clones, and not every one. The sample contains fewer than 350,000 clones, about nine tenths of which appear only once. J is TRBJ2-7 and V is TRBV30; the match to TRBD2 covers 12 bases. The sequenced sample was PBMCs or T cells enriched from blood (not recorded which). The receptor's source is a woman in her thirties or forties who had recovered from COVID-19. The CDR3 spells CAWSLTSGGPYEQYF. CDR3 DNA sequence: TGTGCCTGGAGTTTGACTAGCGGGGGACCCTACGAGCAGTACTTC.